This TCR beta chain was captured in a study of technical replicates of blood from several donors. Clones were sequenced by immunoSEQ multiplex PCR, and TCRdb holds only the in-frame ones, with some missing. The data contain approximately 73,000 clones, 90% to 95% of them singletons. The TCR originated in a human donor in good health. Material: T cells isolated from PBMCs.

The CDR3 loop is CASSHLTSGSYEQYF. The CDR3 DNA sequence: TGTGCCAGCAGCCACCTCACTAGCGGGTCCTACGAGCAGTACTTC. V is TRBV6-5 and J is TRBJ2-7; 9 nucleotides agree with TRBD2. The CDR3 consists of 15 residues. The germline V gene has CDR1 MNHEY and CDR2 SVGAGI. V dropped 6 bases and J dropped 1; count of bases not matched to a gene: 7.